Listed below are T cell receptor beta chains from one sample, sequenced in a study of T-cell memory formation after mild COVID-19. TCRdb redid the calling of the 5' RACE reads with MiXCR, one entry per CDR3 protein. The sample lists hundreds of thousands of distinct CDR3 sequences, around 19% seen once, with 8.4% in the top ten. The specimen sequenced was PBMCs or a T cell subset sorted from them (not recorded which). The receptors derive from an adult woman who had mild COVID-19 (a few samples of this study predate the infection). Cell type and time point are not known. Each CDR3 is given with its conserved first and last residue. D genes are given only for firm matches. The listing skips clone size in some rows; elsewhere it reads once, few, many or a size class.

NA	NA	TRBJ1-6	TRBV11-2	CASRGPGHDSPLHF	TGTGCCAGCCGGGGCCCAGGGCATGATTCACCCCTCCACTTT
many	TRBD2	TRBJ2-7	TRBV28	CASSLWAGATEEQYF	TGTGCCAGCAGTTTATGGGCGGGAGCAACGGAGGAGCAGTACTTC
NA	NA	TRBJ1-5	TRBV7-9	CASSLWDGNQPQHF	TGTGCCAGCAGCTTGTGGGATGGCAATCAGCCCCAGCATTTT
few	TRBD1	TRBJ1-1	TRBV12-3/TRBV12-4	CASSYGTGNTEAFF	TGTGCCAGCAGTTACGGGACAGGGAACACTGAAGCTTTCTTT
few	TRBD1	TRBJ2-1	TRBV15	CATSRMGTGSSYNEQFF	TGTGCCACCAGCAGGATGGGGACAGGGAGCTCCTACAATGAGCAGTTCTTC
NA	NA	TRBJ1-2	TRBV21-1	CLKSGTVILSNYGYTF	TGCTTAAAATCCGGGACAGTCATCCTATCTAACTATGGCTACACCTTC
many	TRBD1	TRBJ2-5	TRBV5-6	CASSLQGQQETQYF	TGTGCCAGCAGCTTGCAGGGACAGCAAGAGACCCAGTACTTC
NA	NA	TRBJ2-7	TRBV3-1	CASSHLDYLSEQYF	TGTGCCAGCAGCCATCTGGACTACCTGTCCGAGCAGTACTTC
many	TRBD2	TRBJ2-1	TRBV5-1	CASSHTGLAGVYNEQFF	TGCGCCAGCAGCCATACGGGACTAGCGGGGGTCTACAATGAGCAGTTCTTC
many	NA	TRBJ2-2	TRBV6-5	CASSFAASRRRTGELFF	TGTGCCAGCAGTTTCGCCGCCTCCCGCCGCAGGACCGGGGAGCTGTTTTTT
few	TRBD2	TRBJ2-1	TRBV6-2/TRBV6-3	CASSYQAGGLNEQFF	TGTGCCAGCAGTTACCAAGCGGGAGGGCTCAATGAGCAGTTCTTC
few	NA	TRBJ2-2	TRBV5-1	CASSLPGTTAGELFF	TGCGCCAGCAGCTTACCGGGAACCACCGCCGGGGAGCTGTTTTTT
many	NA	TRBJ2-7	TRBV4-3	CASSQDWARGGEQYF	TGCGCCAGCAGCCAAGATTGGGCCCGAGGGGGCGAGCAGTACTTC
few	TRBD1	TRBJ2-1	TRBV12-3/TRBV12-4	CASRTRGSHEQFF	TGTGCCAGCAGGACCAGGGGGTCCCATGAGCAGTTCTTC
NA	NA	TRBJ2-5	TRBV30	CAWSIFRTTKETQYF	TGTGCCTGGAGTATTTTCAGGACCACAAAGGAGACCCAGTACTTC
NA	NA	TRBJ2-3	TRBV3-1	CASSQQVSDTQYF	TGTGCCAGCAGCCAACAAGTTTCCGATACGCAGTATTTT
few	NA	TRBJ1-4	TRBV7-2	CASSLARGGEKLFF	TGTGCCAGCAGCTTAGCCAGGGGAGGTGAAAAACTGTTTTTT
few	NA	TRBJ2-2	TRBV7-9	CAGHRGPGDWTGELFF	TGTGCCGGCCACCGCGGGCCAGGGGATTGGACCGGGGAGCTGTTTTTT
few	NA	TRBJ2-1	TRBV7-9	CASSFMDGSSYNEQFF	TGTGCCAGCAGCTTTATGGACGGGAGCTCCTACAATGAGCAGTTCTTC
NA	NA	TRBJ2-7	TRBV6-5	CASSSTGLHSYEQYF	TGTGCCAGCAGTTCGACAGGACTCCATTCCTACGAGCAGTACTTC
few	TRBD1	TRBJ2-7	TRBV7-9	CASSSGTGVNEQYF	TGTGCCAGCAGCTCCGGGACAGGGGTGAACGAGCAGTACTTC